This T cell receptor (beta chain) was recovered during a study of early T cells in non-severe SARS-CoV-2 infection. Trimming cost V 6 bases and J 4 bases; bases outside gene matches: 5. This CDR3 is 14 amino acids long. Germline CDR1 is MNHNS and CDR2 is SASEGT. This clonotype showed up many times. TCRdb re-called the 5' RACE reads with MiXCR, one entry per CDR3 protein. The sample has approximately 38,000 distinct CDR3 sequences; over 4% are singletons. The sequenced sample consisted of whole blood. The rearrangement links TRBV6-1 to TRBJ2-2, with 7 bases identical to TRBD2. The receptor was isolated from an adult who was a healthcare worker with PCR-confirmed SARS-CoV-2 infection or an uninfected control (not recorded which). The chain's CDR3 is CASRAGGSTGELFF. Written as DNA, the CDR3 is TGTGCCAGCAGGGCCGGGGGGAGCACCGGGGAGCTGTTTTTT.